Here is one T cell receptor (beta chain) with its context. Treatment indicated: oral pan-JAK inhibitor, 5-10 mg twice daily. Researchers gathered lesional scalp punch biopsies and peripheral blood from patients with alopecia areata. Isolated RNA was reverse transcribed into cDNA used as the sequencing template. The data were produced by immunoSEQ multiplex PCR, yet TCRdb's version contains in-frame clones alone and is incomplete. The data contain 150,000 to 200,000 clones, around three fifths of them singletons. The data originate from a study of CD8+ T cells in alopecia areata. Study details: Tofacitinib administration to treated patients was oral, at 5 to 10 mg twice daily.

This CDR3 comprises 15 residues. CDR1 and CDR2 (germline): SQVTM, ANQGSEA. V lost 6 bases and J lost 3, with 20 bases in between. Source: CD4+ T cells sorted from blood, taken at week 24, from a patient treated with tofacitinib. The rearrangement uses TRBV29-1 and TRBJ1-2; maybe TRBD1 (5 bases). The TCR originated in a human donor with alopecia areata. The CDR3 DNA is TGCAGCGTCCAATGGACATCCCGGAGGGACTATGGCTACACCTTC. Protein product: CSVQWTSRRDYGYTF. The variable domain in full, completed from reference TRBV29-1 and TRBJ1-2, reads SAVISQKPSRDICQRGTSLTIQCQVDSQVTMMFWYRQQPGQSLTLIATANQGSEATYESGFVIDKFPISRPNLTFSTLTVSNMSPEDSSIYLCSVQWTSRRDYGYTFGSGTRLTVV.